This T cell receptor beta chain was captured in a study of CD4 T cells in relation to SARS-CoV-2 and coronaviruses. Germline V gene sequence: CDR1 MNHEY, CDR2 SVGEGT. The V end was cut by 3 bases, the J end by 1 base, with 10 bases between. The CDR3 consists of 15 residues. For this clone: Its cognate antigen is unknown.

Only in-frame clones appear in the TCRdb table, and some are missing; sequencing was by immunoSEQ multiplex PCR. Of some 21,000 clones in the sample, about 70% were seen once. Before the COVID-19 pandemic, during about 2011-2019, CD4+ T cells were taken from unexposed donors. CD4+ T cells were isolated from the cells after 10 days of culture. The sequencing input was CD4+ T cells from PBMCs, cultured in vitro. This receptor was obtained from a human donor in good health. The chain combines TRBV6-2 or TRBV6-3 with TRBJ1-5; no reliable D call. The CDR3 reads CASSYVGLSNQPQHF. CDR3 DNA sequence: TGTGCCAGCAGTTATGTGGGATTAAGCAATCAGCCCCAGCATTTT.